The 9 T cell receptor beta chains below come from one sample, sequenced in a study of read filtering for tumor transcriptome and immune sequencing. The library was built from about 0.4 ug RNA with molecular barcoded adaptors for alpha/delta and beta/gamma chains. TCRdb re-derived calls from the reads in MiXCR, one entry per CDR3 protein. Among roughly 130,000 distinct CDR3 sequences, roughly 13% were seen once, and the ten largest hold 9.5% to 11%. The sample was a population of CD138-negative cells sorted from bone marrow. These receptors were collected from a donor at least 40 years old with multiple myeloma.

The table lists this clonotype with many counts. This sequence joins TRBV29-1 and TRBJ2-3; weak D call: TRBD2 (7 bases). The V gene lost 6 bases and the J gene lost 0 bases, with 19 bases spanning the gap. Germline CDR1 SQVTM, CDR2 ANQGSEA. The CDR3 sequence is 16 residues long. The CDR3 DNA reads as TGCAGCGTGGAAAGACGGGGGGCCGATAGCACAGATACGCAGTATTTT. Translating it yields CSVERRGADSTDTQYF.

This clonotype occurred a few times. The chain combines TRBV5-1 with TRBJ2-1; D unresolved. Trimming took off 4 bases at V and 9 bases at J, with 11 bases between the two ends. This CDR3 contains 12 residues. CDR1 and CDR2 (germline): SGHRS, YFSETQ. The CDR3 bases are TGCGCCAGCAGCGAAAGTAGTGTTGAGCAGTTCTTC. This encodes CASSESSVEQFF.

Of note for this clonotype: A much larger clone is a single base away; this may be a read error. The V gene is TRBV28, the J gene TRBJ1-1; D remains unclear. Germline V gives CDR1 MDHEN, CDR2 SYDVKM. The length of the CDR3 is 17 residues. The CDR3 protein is CASSSAGLNERNTEASF. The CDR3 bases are TGTGCCAGCAGTTCGGCAGGACTTAACGAAAGGAACACTGAAGCTTCCTTT.

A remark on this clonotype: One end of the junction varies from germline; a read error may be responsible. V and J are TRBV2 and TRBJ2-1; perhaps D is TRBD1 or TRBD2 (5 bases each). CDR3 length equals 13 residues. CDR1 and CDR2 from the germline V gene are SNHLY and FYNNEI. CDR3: CASSPGPFNERFF. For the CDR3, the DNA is TGTGCCAGCAGTCCGGGACCCTTCAATGAGCGGTTCTTC.

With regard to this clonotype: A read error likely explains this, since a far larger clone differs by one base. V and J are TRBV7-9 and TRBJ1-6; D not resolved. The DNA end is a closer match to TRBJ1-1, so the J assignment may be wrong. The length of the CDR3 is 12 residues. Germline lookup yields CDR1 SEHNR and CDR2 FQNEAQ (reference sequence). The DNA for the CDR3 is TGTGCCAGCAGCTCAGGACCTTATGAAGCTTTCTTT. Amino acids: CASSSGPYEAFF.

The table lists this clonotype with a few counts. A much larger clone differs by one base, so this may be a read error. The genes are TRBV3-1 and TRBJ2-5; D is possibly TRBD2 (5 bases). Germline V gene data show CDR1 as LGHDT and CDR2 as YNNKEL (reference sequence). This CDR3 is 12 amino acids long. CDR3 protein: CAGSQDRGTQYF. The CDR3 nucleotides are TGTGCCGGCAGCCAAGATCGGGGGACCCAGTACTTC.

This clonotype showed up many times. In nucleotides, the CDR3 is TGTGCCAGCATAAAACTAGCGGGAAACAATGAGCAGTTCTTC. This translates into CASIKLAGNNEQFF. This rearrangement joins TRBV2 to TRBJ2-1, with TRBD2 matching over 10 bases. Trimming at V came to 7 bases and at J to 5 bases, leaving 5 bases not matched to a gene. CDR3 length equals 14 residues. Germline CDR1 and CDR2: SNHLY and FYNNEI. Together with reference TRBV2 and TRBJ2-1, the CDR3 gives the full variable domain: EPEVTQTPSHQVTQMGQEVILRCVPISNHLYFYWYRQILGQKVEFLVSFYNNEISEKSEIFDDQFSVERPDGSNFTLKIRSTKLEDSAMYFCASIKLAGNNEQFFGPGTRLTVL.

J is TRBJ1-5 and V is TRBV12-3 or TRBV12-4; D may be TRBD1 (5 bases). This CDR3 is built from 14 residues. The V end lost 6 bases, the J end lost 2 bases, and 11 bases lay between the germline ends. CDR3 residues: CASRSQGGNQPQHF. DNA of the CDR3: TGTGCCAGCAGGTCCCAGGGAGGCAATCAGCCCCAGCATTTT.

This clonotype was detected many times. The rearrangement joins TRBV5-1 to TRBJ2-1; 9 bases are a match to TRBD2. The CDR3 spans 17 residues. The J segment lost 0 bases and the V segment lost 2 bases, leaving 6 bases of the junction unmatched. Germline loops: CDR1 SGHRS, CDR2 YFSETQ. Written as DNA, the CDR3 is TGCGCCAGCAGCTTTAGCGGGGGAGCCAGCTCCTACAATGAGCAGTTCTTC. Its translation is CASSFSGGASSYNEQFF.